This TCR beta chain derives from a study of CD8+CD57+ T cells in acquired aplastic anemia. The sample holds many counts of this clonotype. The CDR3 covers 11 residues. V was clipped by 4 bases and J by 15 bases, with 13 bases between them. Germline V CDR1 and CDR2: SGHTA, FQGNSA. Genomic DNA served as template for TCR beta VDJ and CDR3 profiling. From the reads, TCRdb called clonotypes with MiXCR, one entry per CDR3 protein. The data hold 200,000 to 250,000 distinct CDR3 sequences, with under 50% observed a single time. An expansion of CD8+CD57+ cells by flow cytometry had been shown in patients chosen for sequencing.

The source material was sorted CD4+, CD8+, or CD8+CD57+ T cells (not recorded which) from PBMCs. This chain links TRBV7-2 with TRBJ2-1; D gene unclear. The origin of this receptor is a human donor with aplastic anemia. CDR3 amino acids: CASSSHMSLFF. CDR3 nucleotides: TGTGCCAGCAGCTCCCACATGAGTTTGTTCTTC.